The rows below give T cell receptor beta chains drawn from one sample of a study of CD8+ T cells in alopecia areata. The data were produced by immunoSEQ multiplex PCR, yet TCRdb's version contains in-frame clones alone and is incomplete. This repertoire shows approximately 210,000 clones, approximately 60% found once; its top ten account for roughly 3.3%. The sample consisted of CD4+ T cells sorted from blood, taken at week 4, from a patient treated with tofacitinib. The receptors derive from a human donor with alopecia areata. Each CDR3 is given with its conserved first and last residue. Each record gives: V gene, clone size, CDR3 protein. Rows may omit the clone size; those that give it use once, few, many or a size class.

>TRBV7-2|once
CASSSQPGRAKNIQYF
>TRBV6-5|NA
CASRHPGPNQPQHF
>TRBV4-1|few
CASSSRGSLENNEQFF
>TRBV7-9|NA
CASSPYRGEVSGANVLTF
>TRBV28|NA
CASRTSGREQFF
>TRBV6-5|NA
CAAWAVGYGYTF
>TRBV30|NA
CAWREGGRTDTQYF
>TRBV7-9|NA
CASSGASYNEQFF
>TRBV5-1|NA
CASTPGGVGGGTDTQYF
>TRBV29-1|NA
CSAGTQYEQYF
>TRBV5-1|NA
CASTPGEVGQPQHF
>TRBV7-2|NA
CASSLGGSGGTDTQYF
>TRBV7-9|NA
CASRPRTDPYEQYF
>TRBV9|few
CASSVTVGQGGTDTQYF
>TRBV29-1|NA
CSVGQGVLYEQYF
>TRBV2|NA
CASMTATNEKLFF
>TRBV29-1|NA
CSVDQTGNEKLFF
>TRBV6-5|NA
CASSYDPSGEQFF
>TRBV29-1|NA
CSVVSLGAQYF
>TRBV10-2|NA
CASSDGDRGGSNQPQHF
>TRBV15|NA
CATSRDRGKYGYTF
>TRBV5-6|NA
CASSLTVGTGLYIDYGYTF
>TRBV9|NA
CASSVGDRGNNEQYF
>TRBV6-6|NA
CASSYSGRNQPQHF
>TRBV30|NA
CAWRHHGANVLTF
>TRBV2|NA
CARGTASSYEQYF
>TRBV2|NA
CASGKGVTQETQYF
>TRBV30|NA
CAWSVRLAGGRETQYF
>TRBV15|few
CATSSTGARGETQYF
>TRBV29-1|NA
CSGNGADTQYF
>TRBV4-2|NA
CASSHPGVPNSPLHF
>TRBV19|NA
CASSSTGPRGTQYF